The 15 T cell receptor beta chains given below trace back to one sample, sequenced in a study of human T cells and chemical hapten exposure. Time point described: pre-sensitization, week 0. Specified treatment: therapeutic diphenylcyclopropenone sensitization with weekly scalp DPC. Using its own MiXCR run on the RACE reads, TCRdb lists one record per CDR3 protein. The table includes approximately 100,000 distinct CDR3 sequences, 9.6% detected once. The sequencing here drew on whole blood, taken in connection with sensitization to the hapten diphenylcyclopropenone (DPC). These receptors were taken from a woman in her thirties or forties with alopecia areata. Some clones in this sample may be carry-over from other donors' samples.

This clonotype was recorded a few times. The chain is built from TRBV20-1 and TRBJ1-5; TRBD1 might be the D (5 bases). The CDR3 totals 14 residues. Trimming shortened V by 1 base and J by 6 bases, and 13 bases separated the two germline ends. The germline V gene has CDR1 DFQATT and CDR2 SNEGSKA (reference sequence). The CDR3 sequence: CSARAGVRGQPQHF. The CDR3 DNA reads TGCAGTGCTAGAGCGGGGGTCCGAGGTCAGCCCCAGCATTTT.

This clonotype was recorded a few times. This rearrangement joins TRBV28 to TRBJ2-1, with D maybe TRBD2 (6 bases). Germline V gene data show CDR1 as MDHEN and CDR2 as SYDVKM. Trimming cost V 5 bases and J 4 bases, with 15 bases left between them. The CDR3 sequence is 15 residues long. CDR3 in DNA: TGTGCCAGCAGTGGAGGGGCTAGCGAGTACAATGAGCAGTTCTTC. Residues: CASSGGASEYNEQFF.

J is TRBJ2-2 and V is TRBV6-5; D is unclear. The CDR3 length is 13 residues. The V end lost 9 bases, the J end lost 1 base, and 9 bases lay between the germline ends. The germline gives CDR1 MNHEY, CDR2 SVGAGI. The CDR3 is CARQVENTGELFF. The CDR3 DNA sequence: TGTGCCAGGCAGGTCGAGAACACCGGGGAGCTGTTTTTT.

This clonotype has only a few counts. The V and J genes are TRBV2 and TRBJ1-2, with TRBD1 matching over 9 bases. CDR3 size: 15 residues. The trim removed 4 bases at V and 5 bases at J, leaving 8 bases unmatched. The germline CDR1 and CDR2 sequences are SNHLY and FYNNEI. CDR3 in DNA: TGTGCCAGCAGTGCCCGGGACAGGGCACAATATGGCTACACCTTC. As protein: CASSARDRAQYGYTF.

This chain links TRBV5-4 with TRBJ2-1; D assignment may be TRBD1 or TRBD2 (5 bases each). This CDR3 is built from 15 residues. CDR1 and CDR2 (germline): SGHNT, YYREEE (reference sequence). V lost 2 bases to trimming and J lost 1 base, with 10 bases between them. The chain's CDR3 is CASSLRGASYNEQFF. CDR3 in DNA: TGTGCCAGCAGCTTACGAGGGGCATCCTACAATGAGCAGTTCTTC.

This clonotype appeared a few times. The chain has TRBV6-6 and TRBJ1-4; TRBD1 might be the D (5 bases). The germline CDR1 and CDR2 sequences are MNHNY and SVGAGI (reference sequence). Trimming stripped 10 bases from V and 0 bases from J, with 12 bases between. The CDR3 has 14 amino acids. Here the CDR3 reads CATFRGATNEKLFF. Here the CDR3 DNA reads TGTGCCACGTTCCGGGGGGCAACTAATGAAAAACTGTTTTTT.

This clonotype was counted ten times or more. The rearrangement links TRBV20-1 to TRBJ1-2; D might be TRBD1 (5 bases). The CDR3 contains 14 residues. Trimming took 4 bases from V and 6 from J, leaving 18 bases between them. Germline V gives CDR1 DFQATT, CDR2 SNEGSKA (reference sequence). CDR3: CSANGQHNWDGYTF. The CDR3 nucleotides read TGCAGTGCTAACGGACAACATAACTGGGATGGCTACACCTTC.

This clonotype appeared many times. The CDR3 DNA reads TGTGCCAGCTCACCATGGACGGGACAGGGGGCAGATACGCAGTATTTT. It codes for CASSPWTGQGADTQYF. V gene TRBV18 combines with J gene TRBJ2-3, with 11 bases fitting TRBD1. From germline, CDR1 is KGHSH and CDR2 LQKENI. V was clipped by 2 bases and J by 4 bases; unmatched bases: 5. The CDR3 consists of 16 residues.

This chain connects TRBV9 to TRBJ2-2; D ambiguous. CDR3 length: 14 amino acids. Germline values: CDR1 SGDLS, CDR2 YYNGEE. The V gene lost 0 bases and the J gene lost 4 bases, with 7 bases spanning the gap. DNA of the CDR3: TGTGCCAGCAGCGTAGCGTGGGGCACCGGGGAGCTGTTTTTT. It translates to CASSVAWGTGELFF.

The chain has TRBV4-3 and TRBJ1-2; D remains ambiguous. This CDR3 has 14 residues. V lost 0 bases to trimming and J lost 4 bases, with 9 bases between them. CDR1 and CDR2 (germline): LGHNA, YSLEER. CDR3 coding DNA: TGCGCCAGCAGCCAAGAGCGGTTCAGCTATGGCTACACCTTC. Protein product: CASSQERFSYGYTF.

This clonotype was picked up many times. This chain connects TRBV11-3 to TRBJ2-1; D is perhaps TRBD2 (5 bases). V lost 1 base, J lost 8 bases, and 15 bases lay in between. The CDR3 is made up of 15 amino acids. Germline CDR1 reads SGHNT; CDR2 reads YENEEA. In DNA form, the CDR3 reads TGTGCCAGCAGCTTAGGCCGCGGGCCTGGGCATGAGCAGTTCTTC. Protein product: CASSLGRGPGHEQFF.

J is TRBJ1-1 and V is TRBV12-3 or TRBV12-4; no clear D gene. The CDR3 length is 13 residues. Trimming pared 7 bases from V and 4 bases from J, leaving 13 bases between. The DNA for the CDR3 is TGTGCCAGCACCAAGTTGGGGTTCACTGAAGCTTTCTTT. It is translated as CASTKLGFTEAFF.

This clonotype has a handful of counts. The chain uses TRBV5-1 and TRBJ1-5; 7 bases line up with TRBD1. The CDR3 spans 16 residues. Trimming took 4 bases from V and 3 from J; bases not matched to a gene: 10. The germline CDR1 and CDR2 sequences are SGHRS and YFSETQ. The CDR3 is CASSAGTGADNQPQHF. The CDR3 region has the DNA TGCGCCAGCAGCGCCGGCACAGGGGCCGACAATCAGCCCCAGCATTTT.

This clonotype has ten or more counts. The V call is TRBV7-2, the J call TRBJ2-1; no firm D call. This CDR3 is built from 14 residues. The germline CDR1 and CDR2 sequences are SGHTA and FQGNSA. Between the trimmed V and J ends, which lost 4 bases and 4 bases, there was a span of 11 bases. This CDR3 reads CASSSYQAYNEQFF. As DNA, the CDR3 is TGTGCCAGCAGCTCCTATCAGGCTTACAATGAGCAGTTCTTC.

This clonotype was seen many times. This chain connects TRBV11-2 to TRBJ1-4; D is uncertain. CDR3 size: 12 residues. Trimming shortened V by 5 bases and J by 7 bases, and 8 bases separated the two germline ends. From germline, CDR1 is SGHAT and CDR2 FQNNGV. As DNA, the CDR3 is TGTGCCAGCAGCCCCTTGCTTGAAAAACTGTTTTTT. This gives the protein CASSPLLEKLFF.